Here is one T cell receptor beta chain with its context. Its antigen is undetermined. The junction shows a germline mismatch at one end, possibly a read error. The germline V gene encodes CDR1 KGHSH and CDR2 LQKENI. The CDR3 is 18 amino acids. Clinicians diagnosed patients from clinical symptoms, serum thyroxine and TRAb, thyroid ultrasound and orbital computed tomography. It was at first hyperthyroidism diagnosis, before any ophthalmopathy symptoms, that the blood sample was taken. The sample belongs to a study of T cells in Graves' hyperthyroidism and ophthalmopathy. Whole-study findings and limits: A model built on 13 V-J features separated ophthalmopathy from stable hyperthyroidism.

Using RNA transcripts as the source, TCR beta CDR3 regions were amplified. The HTBI primer set drove a first-round RT-PCR of the TCR CDR3. MiXCR, run by TCRdb on the multiplex PCR reads, gives a single entry per CDR3 protein. Of some 600,000 distinct CDR3 sequences in the sample, approximately 15% were seen once. V usage is TRBV18 and J usage is TRBJ2-2; D tentatively reads TRBD1 or TRBD2 (5 bases each). Sequencing used blood. This clonotype was sampled from a woman aged 25 to 39 with Graves' hyperthyroidism that later progressed to Graves' ophthalmopathy. The CDR3 loop is CASSPRNRGSFNTGELLF. The DNA of the CDR3 is TGTGCCAGCTCACCACGGAATAGGGGATCGTTTAACACCGGGGAGCTGTTGTTT.